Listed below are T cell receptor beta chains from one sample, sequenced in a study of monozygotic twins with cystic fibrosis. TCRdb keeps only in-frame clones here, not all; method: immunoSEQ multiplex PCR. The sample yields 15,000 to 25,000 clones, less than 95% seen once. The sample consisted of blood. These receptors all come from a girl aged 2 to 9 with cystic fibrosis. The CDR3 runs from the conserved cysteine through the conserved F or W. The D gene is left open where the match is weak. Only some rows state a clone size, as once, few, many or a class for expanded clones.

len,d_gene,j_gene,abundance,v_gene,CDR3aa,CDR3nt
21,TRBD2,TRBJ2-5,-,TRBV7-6,CASSLAIGRAALAGPQETQYF,TGTGCCAGCAGCTTAGCGATAGGTAGGGCGGCCCTAGCGGGCCCGCAAGAGACCCAGTACTTC
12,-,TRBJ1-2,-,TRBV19,CASKTGVYGYTF,TGTGCCAGTAAGACCGGCGTCTATGGCTACACCTTC
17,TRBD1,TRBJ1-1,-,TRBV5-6,CASSLSGTGGFRTEAFF,TGTGCCAGCAGCTTGTCCGGGACAGGGGGCTTCAGGACTGAAGCTTTCTTT
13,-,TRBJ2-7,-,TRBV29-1,CSVTGRFSYEQYF,TGCAGCGTCACGGGCCGTTTCTCCTACGAGCAGTACTTC
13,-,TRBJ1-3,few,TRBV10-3,CAISDRNGNTIYF,TGTGCCATCAGTGACAGGAATGGAAACACCATATATTTT
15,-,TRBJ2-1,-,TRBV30,CAWSLFVGGDNEQFF,TGTGCCTGGAGTCTTTTCGTTGGGGGTGACAATGAGCAGTTCTTC
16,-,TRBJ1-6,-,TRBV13,CASSFEGGVGDSPLHF,TGTGCCAGCAGCTTCGAAGGAGGAGTGGGAGATTCACCCCTCCACTTT
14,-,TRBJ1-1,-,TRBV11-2,CASSFGAANTEAFF,TGTGCCAGCAGCTTTGGGGCCGCGAACACTGAAGCTTTCTTT
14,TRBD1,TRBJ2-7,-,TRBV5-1,CASSFGTGTYEQYF,TGCGCCAGCAGCTTCGGGACAGGGACCTACGAGCAGTACTTC
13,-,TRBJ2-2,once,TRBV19,CASSITYTGELFF,TGTGCCAGTAGTATAACGTACACCGGGGAGCTGTTTTTT
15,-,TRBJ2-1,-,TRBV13,CASSFDGAGNNEQFF,TGTGCCAGCAGCTTTGACGGGGCAGGGAATAATGAGCAGTTCTTC
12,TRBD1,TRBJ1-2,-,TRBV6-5,CASSQGGDGYTF,TGTGCCAGCAGTCAAGGGGGCGATGGCTACACCTTC
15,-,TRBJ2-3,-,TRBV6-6,CASSYVAGGTDTQYF,TGTGCCAGCAGTTACGTGGCAGGAGGCACAGATACGCAGTATTTT
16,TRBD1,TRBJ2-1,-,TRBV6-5,CASSYRPGQKYNEQFF,TGTGCCAGCAGTTACCGGCCGGGACAGAAATACAATGAGCAGTTCTTC
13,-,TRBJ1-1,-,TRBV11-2,CASRPGENTEAFF,TGTGCCAGCCGGCCCGGGGAGAACACTGAAGCTTTCTTT
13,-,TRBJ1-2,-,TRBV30,CAWSIGGNYGYTF,TGTGCCTGGAGTATAGGGGGTAACTATGGCTACACCTTC
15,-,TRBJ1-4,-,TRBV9,CASSVGRSGEEKLFF,TGTGCCAGCAGCGTAGGGAGGAGTGGAGAAGAAAAACTGTTTTTT
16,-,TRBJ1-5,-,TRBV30,CAWSRGPSYSNQPQHF,TGTGCCTGGAGTCGAGGACCAAGCTATAGCAATCAGCCCCAGCATTTT
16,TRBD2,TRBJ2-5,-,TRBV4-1,CASSPQLAGGQETQYF,TGCGCCAGCAGCCCTCAACTAGCGGGAGGACAGGAGACCCAGTACTTC
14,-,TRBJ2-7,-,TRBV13,CASLFGGRPYEQYF,TGTGCCAGCCTTTTCGGAGGGAGACCCTACGAGCAGTACTTC
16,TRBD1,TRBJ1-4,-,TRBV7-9,CASSSRGATGTEKLFF,TGTGCCAGCAGCTCCAGGGGGGCAACAGGGACGGAAAAACTGTTTTTT
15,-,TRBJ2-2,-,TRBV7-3,CASSVVAGNTGELFF,TGTGCCAGCAGCGTTGTGGCGGGGAACACCGGGGAGCTGTTTTTT
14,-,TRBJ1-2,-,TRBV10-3,CAIRGARGPDGYTF,TGTGCCATCAGAGGAGCGCGGGGGCCGGATGGCTACACCTTC
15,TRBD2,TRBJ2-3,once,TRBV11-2,CASSASGSSTDTQYF,TGTGCCAGCAGCGCCAGCGGGAGCAGCACAGATACGCAGTATTTT
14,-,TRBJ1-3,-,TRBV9,CASSPYGDGNTIYF,TGTGCCAGCAGCCCCTACGGGGATGGAAACACCATATATTTT
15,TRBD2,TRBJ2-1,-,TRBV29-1,CSVDSTSGLYNEQFF,TGCAGCGTTGATTCGACTAGCGGGCTTTACAATGAGCAGTTCTTC
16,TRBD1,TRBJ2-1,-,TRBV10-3,CAISGGGTGGMYEQFF,TGTGCCATCAGCGGAGGGGGGACAGGGGGTATGTATGAGCAGTTCTTC
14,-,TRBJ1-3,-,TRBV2,CASSDRTRGNTIYF,TGTGCCAGCAGTGACAGAACACGTGGAAACACCATATATTTT